This TCR beta chain was recorded in a study of tumor and adjacent non-tumor tissue in lung cancer. Study background: About 4.17 million productive TCRbeta reads were obtained per sample on average.

This clonotype was detected only once. The antigen is undetermined. A read error may account for a junction end that differs from germline. The library came from three nested PCR rounds adapted from ARM-PCR protocols. From the multiplex PCR reads, TCRdb called clonotypes with MiXCR, one entry per CDR3 protein. Here the sample spans fewer than 85,000 distinct CDR3 sequences, 80% to 85% being singletons. This CDR3 is 18 amino acids long. Germline CDR1 SGHDT, CDR2 YYEEEE. Study-wide results and caveats: Higher tumor TCR diversity was associated with shorter survival.

No cell sorting was done before RNA was extracted from the tissue. Sequencing was carried out using lung tumor tissue. The TCR was taken from a woman in her forties or fifties with non-small cell lung cancer. This chain connects TRBV5-6 to TRBJ2-1, with D possibly matching TRBD2 (6 bases). CDR3 loop: CASSFYGTVRPEYNEKFF. The CDR3 bases are TGTGCCAGTAGCTTCTATGGGACTGTCCGGCCCGAGTACAATGAGAAGTTCTTC.